The rows below give T cell receptor beta chains drawn from one sample of a study of cytomegalovirus exposure and HLA in healthy donors. Sequencing used immunoSEQ multiplex PCR; TCRdb keeps in-frame clones, though not all of them. The profile covers 150,000 or so clones, with around four fifths appearing a single time and approximately 1.2% taken by the ten largest. Sequencing was carried out using PBMCs. These receptors were obtained from a young man in good health and CMV-seronegative. CDR3s leave out the opening cysteine and the closing phenylalanine or tryptophan. For some rows the clone size is stated as once, few or many, or as a class when expanded; others skip it.

TRBJ2-7 | TRBV5-1 | NA | ASSLDRGYEQY
TRBJ2-7 | TRBV28 | NA | ASSSPRTGLEQY
TRBJ2-6 | TRBV5-6 | NA | ASSSVRDRLSGANVLT
TRBJ2-5 | TRBV5-1 | once | ASSLTSGAPSQETQY
TRBJ1-5 | TRBV28 | NA | ASRIQSARANQPQH
TRBJ1-1 | TRBV21-1 | NA | ASSKARTGEAF
TRBJ2-5 | TRBV7-3 | NA | ASSLPGTSGGARETQY
TRBJ1-5 | TRBV6-6 | NA | ASSPDSTLNQPQH
TRBJ2-7 | TRBV11-3 | NA | ASSPGGGIAYEQY
TRBJ2-1 | TRBV9 | NA | ASSVSGAYYNEQF